This T cell receptor beta chain came from a study of blood T cell repertoires in COVID-19. Before being deemed recovered, Cohort 3 donors had two negative PCRs, clearance, or symptom resolution. This table comes from immunoSEQ multiplex PCR, and its TCRdb copy is limited to in-frame clones, with some not included. The sample gives roughly 170,000 clones, more than 75% of which show up once; 15% to 20% is in the top ten. Germline loops: CDR1 SEHNR, CDR2 FQNEAQ (reference sequence). This CDR3 comprises 14 residues. V lost 5 bases and J lost 5, with 15 bases in between. This clone came up once. Source material: PBMCs or T cells enriched from blood (not recorded which). J is TRBJ1-2 and V is TRBV7-9, with no clear D. This clonotype was obtained from a woman between 45 and 60 years old who had recovered from COVID-19. CDR3 sequence: CASSPGEGIYGYTF. CDR3 DNA sequence: TGTGCCAGCAGCCCCGGGGAGGGAATTTATGGCTACACCTTC.